The rows below give T cell receptor beta chains drawn from one sample of a study of blood T cell repertoires in COVID-19. Using immunoSEQ multiplex PCR, the repertoire was profiled, and TCRdb retains in-frame clones only, with some absent. The table lists about 40,000 clones, roughly 89% of them singletons, with roughly 0.4% in the top ten. The sample taken for sequencing was peripheral blood. All receptors come from a human donor in a cohort sampled during active COVID-19. Both conserved end residues are part of each CDR3. The D gene is left open where the match is weak. A clone size is listed for some rows: how often the clone was seen (once, few, many), or a class if it is expanded.

size | D | J | V | DNA | CDR3
- | - | TRBJ2-7 | TRBV5-1 | TGCGCCAGCAGCTTGGGGGGGGGCCAGGGGATATACGAGCAGTACTTC | CASSLGGGQGIYEQYF
- | TRBD1 | TRBJ1-2 | TRBV24-1 | TGTGCCACCAGTGAGGTGACCGGGACAGGGCTCGACGGCTACACCTTC | CATSEVTGTGLDGYTF
- | TRBD1 | TRBJ2-7 | TRBV12-5 | TGTGCTAGTGGTCCTGGACAGGGGGCCTACGAGCAGTACTTC | CASGPGQGAYEQYF
- | TRBD2 | TRBJ2-3 | TRBV28 | TGTGCCAGCAGCAATCCGGGACTAGGCACAGATACGCAGTATTTT | CASSNPGLGTDTQYF
- | - | TRBJ1-1 | TRBV18 | TGTGCCAGCTCAACCGCCAGCGCGAGGAACACTGAAGCTTTCTTT | CASSTASARNTEAFF
- | TRBD1 | TRBJ1-1 | TRBV25-1 | TGTGCCAGCAGTGAAAACAGGGGGAGGACTGAAGCTTTCTTT | CASSENRGRTEAFF
- | - | TRBJ1-2 | TRBV18 | TGTGCCAGCTCACCAGATGAGAGATATGGCTACACCTTC | CASSPDERYGYTF
once | - | TRBJ1-2 | TRBV4-2 | TGTGCCAGCAGCCAAGAGGAGCGGGGGGACTATGGCTACACCTTC | CASSQEERGDYGYTF
few | TRBD2 | TRBJ2-3 | TRBV4-1 | TGCGCCAGCAGCCCTGGACTAGCGAGCACAGATACGCAGTATTTT | CASSPGLASTDTQYF
- | - | TRBJ1-2 | TRBV5-1 | TGCGCCAGCAGCTTATTGGGCCAGCTTGGCTACACCTTC | CASSLLGQLGYTF
once | TRBD1 | TRBJ2-7 | TRBV7-8 | TGTGCCAGCAGCTTGCTTATTCAGGGGGAAAACGAGCAGTACTTC | CASSLLIQGENEQYF
- | TRBD2 | TRBJ2-7 | TRBV11-2 | TGTGCCAGCAGCTTCCTCGGGGGGGGCGCGGACGAGCAGTACTTC | CASSFLGGGADEQYF
- | - | TRBJ1-2 | TRBV18 | TGTGCCAGCTCACCAGGGGCAGGAGCGAACTATGGCTACACCTTC | CASSPGAGANYGYTF